These 16 T cell receptor beta chains share one sample of origin, sequenced in a study of blood T cell repertoires in COVID-19. The protocol was immunoSEQ multiplex PCR, while the TCRdb copy is restricted to in-frame clones and leaves out a portion. The sample holds 300,000 to 450,000 clones, 87% seen once. The sequenced sample consisted of PBMCs or T cells enriched from blood (not recorded which). All receptors come from a man aged 25-45 years who had recovered from COVID-19.

Only one count was recorded for this clone. The chain employs TRBV10-3 and TRBJ1-1; TRBD1 might be the D (6 bases). Trimming removed 6 bases at V and 5 bases at J, with 13 bases between. CDR3 length: 13 amino acids. Germline V gene sequence: CDR1 ENHRY, CDR2 SYGVKD. The CDR3 DNA reads TGTGCCATCAGCGCCCGACAGGCTACTGAAGCTTTCTTT. It encodes CAISARQATEAFF.

The J gene is TRBJ1-2, the V gene TRBV6-5, with 9 bases aligning to TRBD1. CDR3 length equals 13 residues. Germline CDR1 is MNHEY and CDR2 is SVGAGI. Germline trimming cut 2 bases from V and 9 bases from J; bases unmatched to any gene: 4. CDR3 amino acids: CASSYPGTGRYTF. CDR3 nucleotide sequence: TGTGCCAGCAGTTACCCCGGGACAGGGCGCTACACCTTC.

This sequence joins TRBV21-1 and TRBJ2-1; TRBD2 is taken as the D call from the table, unchecked against the DNA. TRBV21-1 is a pseudogene locus. The CDR3 runs 15 residues. The CDR3 is CASSKADGTRARQFF. The CDR3 bases are TGTGCCAGCAGCAAAGCGGATGGGACTAGGGCTCGGCAGTTCTTC.

The rearrangement joins TRBV7-2 to TRBJ2-3, with D possibly matching TRBD1 (7 bases). V dropped 6 bases and J dropped 1 base, with 14 bases sitting between them. CDR1 is SGHTA, CDR2 FQGNSA, per germline. The CDR3 is 15 residues long. As DNA, the CDR3 is TGTGCCAGCAGTTCAGGGGGGACGGGCACAGATACGCAGTATTTT. This gives the protein CASSSGGTGTDTQYF.

The V and J genes are TRBV18 and TRBJ1-1; maybe TRBD1 (6 bases). Trimming removed 6 bases from V and 2 bases from J, with 19 bases in between. CDR3 length: 16 residues. CDR1 is KGHSH and CDR2 is LQKENI in the germline V gene. CDR3 loop: CASSQTPGHTNTEAFF. DNA for the CDR3: TGTGCCAGCTCCCAAACACCGGGACACACTAACACTGAAGCTTTCTTT.

This rearrangement joins TRBV6-5 to TRBJ2-5, with D tentatively TRBD1 (6 bases). The CDR3 runs to 15 residues. CDR1 MNHEY and CDR2 SVGAGI come from the germline V gene. Trimming took 2 bases from V and 4 from J, leaving 14 bases between them. The CDR3 loop reads CASSYDRSVIETQYF. For the CDR3, the DNA is TGTGCCAGCAGTTACGACAGGTCGGTGATAGAGACCCAGTACTTC.

The rearrangement uses TRBV15 and TRBJ1-1, with unresolved D. Germline assignment: CDR1 LNHNV and CDR2 YYDKDF (reference sequence). V dropped 8 bases and J dropped 0 bases, with 16 bases sitting between them. The CDR3 is made up of 15 amino acids. CDR3 protein: CATRESWGVNTEAFF. The CDR3 bases are TGTGCCACCCGGGAGAGTTGGGGAGTGAACACTGAAGCTTTCTTT.

V usage is TRBV19 and J usage is TRBJ1-1; TRBD1 matches 9 bases. J gave up 5 bases and V 5 bases, and 6 bases lay outside the gene matches. Looked up from germline, CDR1 is LNHDA and CDR2 is SQIVND (reference sequence). The CDR3 runs to 14 residues. CDR3 sequence reads: CASSQQGAGTEAFF. The CDR3 DNA reads TGTGCCAGTAGTCAACAGGGGGCAGGGACTGAAGCTTTCTTT.

The chain combines TRBV9 with TRBJ2-7; possible D gene TRBD1, 5 bases. CDR1 and CDR2 from the germline V gene are SGDLS and YYNGEE. This CDR3 is 12 amino acids long. V dropped 7 bases and J dropped 3 bases, with 11 bases sitting between them. DNA for the CDR3: TGTGCCAGCGGGGCAGGGAACTACGAGCAGTACTTC. Its protein product is CASGAGNYEQYF.

The CDR3 is CASSPRQGQLYEQYF. CDR3 bases: TGTGCCAGCTCACCCCGACAGGGACAACTCTACGAGCAGTACTTC. The V and J genes are TRBV18 and TRBJ2-7, with 7 bases matching TRBD1. Germline V lookup: CDR1 KGHSH, CDR2 LQKENI. The CDR3 length is 15 residues. Trimming at V came to 3 bases and at J to 3 bases, leaving 8 bases not matched to a gene.

The gene calls are TRBV27 and TRBJ1-4; 7 nucleotides align to TRBD1. This CDR3 spans 15 amino acids. The germline CDR1 and CDR2 sequences are MNHEY and SMNVEV (reference sequence). Trimming cost V 5 bases and J 8 bases; bases outside gene matches: 11. CDR3 DNA: TGTGCCAGCAGTCTGACAGGGAGGCAAGGAGAAAAACTGTTTTTT. The encoded protein is CASSLTGRQGEKLFF.

This sequence joins TRBV5-1 and TRBJ2-1, with 11 bases matching TRBD1. V was pared by 5 bases and J by 6 bases, with 7 bases of the junction left unmatched. CDR3 length equals 15 residues. CDR1 is SGHRS and CDR2 is YFSETQ in the germline V gene. CDR3 loop: CASSLPGQGGNEQFF. DNA of the CDR3: TGCGCCAGCAGTCTCCCGGGACAGGGGGGCAATGAGCAGTTCTTC.

CDR3 bases: TGTGCCTGGACACTTGGACAGCCTGGGGAGCCCCAGCATTTT. Encoded protein: CAWTLGQPGEPQHF. The chain links TRBV30 to TRBJ1-5, with D possibly TRBD1 on 6 matching bases. Germline assignment: CDR1 GTSNPN and CDR2 SVGIG (reference sequence). The CDR3 covers 14 residues. V was clipped by 4 bases and J by 8 bases, with 18 bases between them.

This clone occurred once. The chain is built from TRBV14 and TRBJ2-5, with 8 bases aligning to TRBD1. The germline V gene encodes CDR1 SGHDN and CDR2 FVKESK. The V gene end was trimmed by 4 bases and the J gene end by 0 bases; junction bases not matched to a gene: 7. CDR3 length: 16 residues. The CDR3 here is CASSPPGQEYQETQYF. The DNA of the CDR3 is TGTGCCAGCAGCCCACCGGGACAGGAGTACCAAGAGACCCAGTACTTC.

CDR3 protein: CSVGSEETQYF. The CDR3 region has the DNA TGCAGCGTTGGGAGCGAAGAGACCCAGTACTTC. The chain combines TRBV29-1 with TRBJ2-5, with unresolved D. Trimming took 4 bases from V and 3 from J, leaving 6 bases between them. This CDR3 is 11 amino acids long. Looked up from germline, CDR1 is SQVTM and CDR2 is ANQGSEA.

The sample holds a few counts of this clone. This chain joins TRBV21-1 and TRBJ1-6; whether TRBD1, the table's D call, matches the DNA was not checked. TRBV21-1 corresponds to a pseudogene. The CDR3 sequence is 17 residues long. CDR3 DNA: TGTGCCAGCAGCAAAGTAAAGGGGAAGGCCCAAAATTCACCCCTCCACTTT. Protein product: CASSKVKGKAQNSPLHF.